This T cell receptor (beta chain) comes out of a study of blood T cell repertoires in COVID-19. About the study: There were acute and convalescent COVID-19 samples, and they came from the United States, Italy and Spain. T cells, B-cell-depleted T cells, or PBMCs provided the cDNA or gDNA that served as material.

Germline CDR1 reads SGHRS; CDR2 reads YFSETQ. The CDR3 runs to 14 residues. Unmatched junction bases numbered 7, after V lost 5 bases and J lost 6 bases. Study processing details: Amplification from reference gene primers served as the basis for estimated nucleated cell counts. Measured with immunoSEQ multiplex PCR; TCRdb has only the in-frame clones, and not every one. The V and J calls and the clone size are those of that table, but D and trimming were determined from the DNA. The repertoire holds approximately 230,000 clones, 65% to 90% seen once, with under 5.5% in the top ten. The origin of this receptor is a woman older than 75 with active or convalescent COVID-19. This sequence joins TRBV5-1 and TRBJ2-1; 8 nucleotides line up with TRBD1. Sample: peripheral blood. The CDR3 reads CASRYNTGGNEQFF. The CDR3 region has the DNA TGCGCCAGCAGATACAATACAGGGGGCAATGAGCAGTTCTTC.